Shown below are 22 T cell receptor beta chains from a single sample sequenced in a study of response to subunit inactivated influenza vaccine. TCRdb independently ran MiXCR on the RT-PCR reads; one entry per CDR3 protein. Of more than 400,000 distinct CDR3 sequences detected, around 7.9% appear once; the ten largest clones hold about 12%. Sample: PBMCs from blood, taken less than 30 months after vaccination. These receptors were collected from a man between 50 and 75 years old who received an inactivated influenza vaccine.

This clonotype turned up a few times. V gene TRBV25-1 combines with J gene TRBJ2-7; D is perhaps TRBD1 (6 bases). Looked up from germline, CDR1 is MGHDK and CDR2 is SYGVNS. This CDR3 spans 15 amino acids. Deletions cut 1 base from V and 4 bases from J, with 14 bases between. The DNA of the CDR3 is TGTGCCAGCAGTGAATGGGCTAGGGGGAGTTACGAGCAGTACTTC. This codes for CASSEWARGSYEQYF.

This clonotype was counted at least ten times. The V gene is TRBV25-1, the J gene TRBJ2-7, with D uncertain. The CDR3 runs to 12 residues. Germline CDR1 reads MGHDK; CDR2 reads SYGVNS. V lost 1 base and J lost 2, with 3 bases in between. CDR3 in amino acids: CASSESPYEQYF. The CDR3 coding sequence is TGTGCCAGCAGTGAATCCCCCTACGAGCAGTACTTC.

There are many counts of this clonotype. This chain uses TRBV4-1 with TRBJ2-7, with no clear D. Germline lookup yields CDR1 MGHRA and CDR2 YSYEKL. V was cut by 4 bases and J by 4 bases, with 17 bases left in between. The CDR3 runs 15 residues. The CDR3 DNA sequence: TGCGCCAGCAGCCGGACCAATTTAGGGCTGTACGAGCAGTACTTC. The encoded protein is CASSRTNLGLYEQYF.

Many counts were recorded for this clonotype. The V gene is TRBV29-1, the J gene TRBJ2-1; no clear D gene. Trimming removed 7 bases at V and 3 bases at J, with 7 bases between. The germline gives CDR1 SQVTM, CDR2 ANQGSEA. CDR3 size: 11 residues. CDR3 amino acids: CSALVYNEQFF. The CDR3 nucleotides read TGCAGCGCCTTAGTCTACAATGAGCAGTTCTTC.

As DNA, the CDR3 is TGTGCCAGCAGTTACTCTCTAGCGGGAGCCCACAATGAGCAGTTCTTC. Protein: CASSYSLAGAHNEQFF. The chain employs TRBV6-5 and TRBJ2-1; 10 nucleotides agree with TRBD2. From germline, CDR1 is MNHEY and CDR2 SVGAGI. The V and J ends lost 0 bases and 5 bases, in that order; junction bases with no gene match: 4. This CDR3 contains 16 residues.

A few counts support this clonotype. The V call is TRBV27, the J call TRBJ2-1; weak D call: TRBD2 (5 bases). The germline gives CDR1 MNHEY, CDR2 SMNVEV (reference sequence). This CDR3 has 12 amino acids. Between the trimmed V and J ends, which lost 5 bases and 6 bases, there was a span of 8 bases. The CDR3, as DNA: TGTGCCAGCAGTCCCACTAGCAATGAGCAGTTCTTC. This codes for CASSPTSNEQFF.

The chain couples TRBV7-8 to TRBJ2-7; 7 positions match TRBD1. J lost 0 bases, V lost 5 bases, and 13 bases had no gene match. The germline V gene has CDR1 SGHVS and CDR2 FQNEAQ. The CDR3 extends over 17 amino acids. CDR3 sequence reads: CASSPAVLTGSSYEQYF. The CDR3 nucleotides read TGTGCCAGCAGCCCTGCAGTCCTGACAGGGAGCTCCTACGAGCAGTACTTC. The complete variable domain, with remaining parts taken from reference TRBV7-8 and TRBJ2-7, reads GAGVSQSPRYKVAKRGQDVALRCDPISGHVSLFWYQQALGQGPEFLTYFQNEAQLDKSGLPSDRFFAERPEGSVSTLKIQRTQQEDSAVYLCASSPAVLTGSSYEQYFGPGTRLTVT.

This clonotype was seen ten or more times. J is TRBJ2-1 and V is TRBV7-9; TRBD1 aligns across 7 bases. With V trimmed by 5 bases and J by 3 bases, 10 bases remained unmatched. This CDR3 is built from 16 residues. From germline, CDR1 is SEHNR and CDR2 FQNEAQ (reference sequence). The CDR3 DNA sequence: TGTGCCAGCAGCGCCAACACAGGGGCAATCTACAATGAGCAGTTCTTC. The encoded protein is CASSANTGAIYNEQFF. Complete variable domain (other parts from reference TRBV7-9 and TRBJ2-1): DTGVSQNPRHKITKRGQNVTFRCDPISEHNRLYWYRQTLGQGPEFLTYFQNEAQLEKSRLLSDRFSAERPKGSFSTLEIQRTEQGDSAMYLCASSANTGAIYNEQFFGPGTRLTVL.

This clonotype has just a few counts. The chain has TRBV5-1 and TRBJ2-5; TRBD2 matches at 9 bases. Losses at the gene ends were 0 bases for V and 5 bases for J; bases not matched to a gene: 11. CDR3 length equals 17 residues. Germline assignment: CDR1 SGHRS and CDR2 YFSETQ. CDR3: CASSLGGSGGPGETQYF. As DNA, the CDR3 is TGCGCCAGCAGCTTGGGCGGTAGCGGGGGTCCGGGCGAGACCCAGTACTTC.

This clonotype was counted many times. This chain uses TRBV29-1 with TRBJ2-1; 10 bases are shared with TRBD1. The CDR3 has 13 amino acids. The V gene end was trimmed by 7 bases and the J gene end by 7 bases; junction bases not matched to a gene: 7. Germline V gene sequence: CDR1 SQVTM, CDR2 ANQGSEA. The CDR3 DNA is TGCAGCGCCCGGACAGGGGGGGGGAATGAGCAGTTCTTC. Its translation: CSARTGGGNEQFF.

This clonotype has a handful of counts. The V and J genes are TRBV7-2 and TRBJ2-1; 11 bases match TRBD2. In germline, CDR1 is SGHTA, CDR2 FQGNSA. The CDR3 totals 14 residues. Germline trimming cut 5 bases from V and 11 bases from J; bases unmatched to any gene: 8. The CDR3 reads CASSTPGTSGQQFF. The CDR3, as DNA: TGTGCCAGCAGCACCCCCGGGACTAGCGGACAGCAGTTCTTC.

The chain carries TRBV20-1 and TRBJ2-5, with D perhaps matching TRBD2 (5 bases). This CDR3 is 11 amino acids long. Trimming left V 7 bases short and J 5 bases short, with 11 bases between. CDR1 is DFQATT and CDR2 is SNEGSKA in the germline V gene (reference sequence). CDR3 coding DNA: TGCAGTGGGATAGCGAGGGAGACCCAGTACTTC. Protein product: CSGIARETQYF.

J is TRBJ1-4 and V is TRBV20-1; D unresolved. V was trimmed by 3 bases and J by 0 bases, leaving 5 bases between them. This CDR3 comprises 13 residues. From germline, CDR1 is DFQATT and CDR2 SNEGSKA (reference sequence). The CDR3 bases are TGCAGTGCTAGTAAAGCAACTAATGAAAAACTGTTTTTT. Amino acids: CSASKATNEKLFF.

The table lists this clonotype with many counts. V and J are TRBV20-1 and TRBJ2-5; D gene ambiguous. Trimming shortened V by 4 bases and J by 8 bases, and 14 bases separated the two germline ends. This CDR3 region has 12 residues. Germline V CDR1 and CDR2: DFQATT, SNEGSKA (reference sequence). Here the CDR3 reads CSANTNSGTQYF. The CDR3 DNA reads TGCAGTGCTAATACGAACTCTGGAACCCAGTACTTC.

This clonotype was seen ten or more times. This chain uses TRBV7-8 with TRBJ2-7; TRBD1 matches 7 bases. V gave up 5 bases and J gave up 7 bases; unmatched junction bases: 14. Germline lookup yields CDR1 SGHVS and CDR2 FQNEAQ. CDR3 size: 15 residues. The DNA for the CDR3 is TGTGCCAGCAGCATACAAATGACAGGGTCCCTAGAGCAGTACTTC. Translated, it gives CASSIQMTGSLEQYF.

The V gene is TRBV28, the J gene TRBJ1-6; D is perhaps TRBD1 (6 bases). The CDR3 spans 13 residues. Between the trimmed V and J ends, which lost 6 bases and 7 bases, there was a span of 10 bases. Germline V gene data show CDR1 as MDHEN and CDR2 as SYDVKM. Here the CDR3 reads CASSWQGNSPLHF. DNA of the CDR3: TGTGCCAGCAGCTGGCAGGGGAATTCACCCCTCCACTTT.

This clonotype was counted between two and nine times. V is TRBV11-2 and J is TRBJ2-1, with a weak D call TRBD2 (6 bases). This CDR3 is 16 amino acids long. Germline-derived CDR1 and CDR2 are SGHAT and FQNNGV. V dropped 1 base and J dropped 0 bases, with 10 bases sitting between them. CDR3 sequence reads: CASSLAGVRSYNEQFF. The DNA of the CDR3 is TGTGCCAGCAGCTTAGCGGGGGTGCGCTCCTACAATGAGCAGTTCTTC.

This clonotype was found a few times. The chain uses TRBV2 and TRBJ1-5; 8 nucleotides match TRBD1. CDR3 length: 15 residues. V was pared by 7 bases and J by 4 bases, with 9 bases of the junction left unmatched. Germline CDR1 reads SNHLY; CDR2 reads FYNNEI. CDR3 residues: CASILSRQGNQPQHF. The CDR3 DNA follows: TGTGCCAGCATTTTATCTCGACAGGGGAATCAGCCCCAGCATTTT.

This clonotype was counted at least ten times. The chain recombines TRBV20-1 with TRBJ2-3; 7 nucleotides match TRBD2. The V gene's germline CDR1 is DFQATT and CDR2 SNEGSKA (reference sequence). The CDR3 runs to 14 residues. After removal of 0 bases from V and 5 bases from J, the junction contained 5 bases not matched to a gene. The CDR3 sequence is CSARDNSGIDTQYF. The CDR3 coding sequence is TGCAGTGCTAGAGATAACAGCGGGATAGATACGCAGTATTTT.

This clonotype has a handful of counts. The chain carries TRBV28 and TRBJ2-1, with D possibly being TRBD1 (5 bases). Trimming removed 2 bases from V and 9 bases from J, with 14 bases in between. This CDR3 comprises 14 residues. Germline loops: CDR1 MDHEN, CDR2 SYDVKM. The CDR3 nucleotides are TGTGCCAGCAGTTTAGGGTGGGGCCCCATTGAGCAGTTCTTC. Its translation is CASSLGWGPIEQFF.

The chain couples TRBV10-3 to TRBJ2-1; 10 positions agree with TRBD1. V lost 6 bases, J lost 5 bases, and 4 bases stayed unmatched. Germline V CDR1 and CDR2: ENHRY, SYGVKD. This CDR3 has 14 amino acids. The CDR3 here is CAISRDRGNNEQFF. CDR3 DNA sequence: TGTGCCATCAGCCGGGACAGGGGTAACAATGAGCAGTTCTTC.

The chain links TRBV6-2 or TRBV6-3 to TRBJ2-3; D unclear. Germline CDR1 and CDR2: MNHEY and SVGEGT. The CDR3 runs 15 residues. With 6 bases removed from V and 5 bases from J, the gap between germline ends came to 18 bases. The CDR3 DNA reads TGTGCCAGCAGCCTAAATCAACGATTCGTAGATACGCAGTATTTT. It translates to CASSLNQRFVDTQYF.